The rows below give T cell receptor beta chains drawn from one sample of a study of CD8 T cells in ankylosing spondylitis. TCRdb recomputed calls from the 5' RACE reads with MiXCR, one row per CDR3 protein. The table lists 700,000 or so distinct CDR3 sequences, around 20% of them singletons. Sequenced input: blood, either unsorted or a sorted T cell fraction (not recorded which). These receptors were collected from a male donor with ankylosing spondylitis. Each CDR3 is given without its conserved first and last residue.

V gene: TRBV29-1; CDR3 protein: SVGGERQGAYEQY
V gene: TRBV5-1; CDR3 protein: ASSLGTTNEKLF
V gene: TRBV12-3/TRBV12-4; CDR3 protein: ASSSVLPGTAF
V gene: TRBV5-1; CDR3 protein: ASSFGQGSAEQY
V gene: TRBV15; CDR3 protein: ATSRGSSGSVEQY
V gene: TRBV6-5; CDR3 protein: ASSYLAGGGEQY
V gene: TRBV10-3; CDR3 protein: AIRAEGPTEAF
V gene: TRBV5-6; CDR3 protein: ASSRGTGRREKLF
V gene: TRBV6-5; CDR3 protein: ASSYSVSSVGYT
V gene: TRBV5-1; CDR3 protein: ASSPGTSGSREQF
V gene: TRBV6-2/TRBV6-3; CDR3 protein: ASSSDRGRRSGANVLT
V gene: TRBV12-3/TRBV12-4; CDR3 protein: ASSLAPQDYNEQF
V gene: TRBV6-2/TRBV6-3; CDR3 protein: ASSPAEEQY
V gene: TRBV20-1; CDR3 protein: SARDPRPVPSSTDTQY
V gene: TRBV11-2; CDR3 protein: ASSPEALNTGELF
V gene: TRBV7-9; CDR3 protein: ASSPLGGATGELF
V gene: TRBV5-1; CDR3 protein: ASSGEGATEAF
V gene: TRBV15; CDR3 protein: ATSRDPRVSNTEAF
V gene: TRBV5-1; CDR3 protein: ASSPTPLDVRDVKNIQY
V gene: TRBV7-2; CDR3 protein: ASSSLGAGELF
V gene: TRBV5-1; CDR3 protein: ASSLVLAGIYEQY
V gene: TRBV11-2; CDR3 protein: ASSLEASGPEGELF
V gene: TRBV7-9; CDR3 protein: ASLAGQGSSYNEQF
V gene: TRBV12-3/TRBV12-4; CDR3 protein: ASSSGAGLAKNIQY
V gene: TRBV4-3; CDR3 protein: ASSQGRGPGELF
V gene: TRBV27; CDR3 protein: ASSLSSGGGTEAF
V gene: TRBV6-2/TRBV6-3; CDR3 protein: ASNPRDYSSSYNEQF
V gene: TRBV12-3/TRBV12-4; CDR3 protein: ASSLGGPGLSSPLH
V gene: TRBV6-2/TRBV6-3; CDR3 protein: ASRGQAPWQPQH
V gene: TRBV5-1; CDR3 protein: ASSRRGALYEQY
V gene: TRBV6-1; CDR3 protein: ASINRWSGGVQETQY
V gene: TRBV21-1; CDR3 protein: ASSKQGGTGDYEQY
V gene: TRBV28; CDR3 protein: ASSLRSGQETQY
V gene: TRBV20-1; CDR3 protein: SASETSYNEQF
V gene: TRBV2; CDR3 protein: ASSALLQANYGYT
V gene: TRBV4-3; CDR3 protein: ASSQGTVAAGQETQY
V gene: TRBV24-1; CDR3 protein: ATRGTAGTQY
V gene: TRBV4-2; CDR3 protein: ASSQEGRLMGNEQF
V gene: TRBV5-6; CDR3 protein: ASSKTGQGSRASYNEQF
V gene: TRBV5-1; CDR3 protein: ASSLYPLAEQF
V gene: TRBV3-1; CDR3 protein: ASSTRAGASANTGELF
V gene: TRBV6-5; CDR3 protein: ASSYSDRRDSPLH
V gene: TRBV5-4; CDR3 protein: ASRKTQNNSPLH
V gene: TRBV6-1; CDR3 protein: ASTGTGLATDTQY
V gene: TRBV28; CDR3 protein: ASSTKNIYGYT
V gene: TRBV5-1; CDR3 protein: ASSYGGPEDTQY
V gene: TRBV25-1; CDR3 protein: ASRDSNYNEQF
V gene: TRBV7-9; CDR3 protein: ASSQALTGELF
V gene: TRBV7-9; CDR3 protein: ASSLPGTGAYNEQF
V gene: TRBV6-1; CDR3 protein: ASNDGGAPADTQY
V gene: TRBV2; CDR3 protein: ASSPWETGMNTGELF
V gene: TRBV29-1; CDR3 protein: SAEGPADTQY
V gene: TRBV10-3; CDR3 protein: AISPGIQASREQF
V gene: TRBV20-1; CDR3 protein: SARDPTPVGREAF
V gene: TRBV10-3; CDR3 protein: AISVAGSDTQY